Shown below are 27 T cell receptor beta chains from a single sample sequenced in a study of shared clonotypes between healthy human individuals. Sequencing used immunoSEQ multiplex PCR; TCRdb keeps in-frame clones, though not all of them. The sample holds fewer than 650,000 clones; around 77% are singletons and the top ten take 12%. Sequencing was carried out using PBMCs. These receptors originate from a woman in her 40s in good health. Some clones in this sample may be carry-over from other donors' samples.

The chain is built from TRBV7-6 and TRBJ1-1; D is ambiguous. Germline V gene data show CDR1 as SGHVS and CDR2 as FNYEAQ. This CDR3 is 12 amino acids long. The ends were cut back, 4 bases at V and 8 bases at J, with 11 bases in the middle. In nucleotides, the CDR3 is TGTGCCAGCAGCTCCGGCGGCCCCGAAGCTTTCTTT. Its translation is CASSSGGPEAFF.

V usage is TRBV7-9 and J usage is TRBJ2-7, with D possibly matching TRBD2 (5 bases). This CDR3 spans 16 amino acids. V lost 0 bases, J lost 4 bases, and 16 bases lay in between. Germline values: CDR1 SEHNR, CDR2 FQNEAQ (reference sequence). CDR3 DNA: TGTGCCAGCAGCTTAGCGCGGAGTAGCGACATGTACGAGCAGTACTTC. This codes for CASSLARSSDMYEQYF. Based on the CDR3 plus reference TRBV7-9 and TRBJ2-7, the full variable domain is DTGVSQNPRHKITKRGQNVTFRCDPISEHNRLYWYRQTLGQGPEFLTYFQNEAQLEKSRLLSDRFSAERPKGSFSTLEIQRTEQGDSAMYLCASSLARSSDMYEQYFGPGTRLTVT.

CDR3 loop: CASSLEVETYGYTF. The CDR3 nucleotides are TGCGCCAGCAGCTTGGAAGTAGAGACCTATGGCTACACCTTC. This chain uses TRBV5-1 with TRBJ1-2; D ambiguous. Germline V gene sequence: CDR1 SGHRS, CDR2 YFSETQ. V was trimmed by 0 bases and J by 4 bases, leaving 10 bases between them. The length of the CDR3 is 14 residues.

This clone was observed a handful of times. The J gene is TRBJ1-1, the V gene TRBV28; no clear D. V was shortened by 8 bases and J by 2 bases, with 9 bases between the two germline ends. The CDR3 has 12 amino acids. Germline CDR1 reads MDHEN; CDR2 reads SYDVKM. DNA for the CDR3: TGTGCCAGCGGCTCCTCCAACACTGAAGCTTTCTTT. It specifies CASGSSNTEAFF.

The J gene is TRBJ2-1, the V gene TRBV7-2, with 10 bases lining up with TRBD2. Trimming at V came to 2 bases and at J to 3 bases, leaving 7 bases not matched to a gene. The CDR3 is 17 amino acids. Germline V gene sequence: CDR1 SGHTA, CDR2 FQGNSA. The CDR3 region is CASSLRALAGGYNEQFF. The CDR3 DNA reads as TGTGCCAGCAGCTTAAGGGCTTTAGCGGGGGGCTACAATGAGCAGTTCTTC.

This clone appeared many times. The CDR3 spells CSVARDYEQFF. The CDR3 coding sequence is TGCAGCGTTGCGAGAGACTATGAGCAGTTCTTC. V gene TRBV29-1 combines with J gene TRBJ2-1; no firm D call. The germline V gene has CDR1 SQVTM and CDR2 ANQGSEA. Trimming removed 4 bases at V and 8 bases at J, with 9 bases between. The CDR3 runs to 11 residues.

This clone showed up just a few times. The CDR3 nucleotides read TGTGCCAGCAGTCCCTCACGGGGTAGCACCGGGGAGCTGTTTTTT. Residues: CASSPSRGSTGELFF. The chain joins TRBV28 to TRBJ2-2; D is possibly TRBD2 (5 bases). V was clipped by 5 bases and J by 4 bases, with 14 bases between them. CDR3 length: 15 residues. Germline V CDR1 and CDR2: MDHEN, SYDVKM. Variable domain in full (rest from reference TRBV28 and TRBJ2-2): DVKVTQSSRYLVKRTGEKVFLECVQDMDHENMFWYRQDPGLGLRLIYFSYDVKMKEKGDIPEGYSVSREKKERFSLILESASTNQTSMYLCASSPSRGSTGELFFGEGSRLTVL.

The chain links TRBV6-5 to TRBJ2-2; a weak D match, TRBD2 (5 bases). Germline-derived CDR1 and CDR2 are MNHEY and SVGAGI. The length of the CDR3 is 14 residues. V shed 6 bases and J shed 4 bases, with 12 bases lying between them. CDR3 sequence (DNA): TGTGCCAGCAGAAAGGGAGTTGCCACCGGGGAGCTGTTTTTT. This codes for CASRKGVATGELFF.

The J gene is TRBJ2-3, the V gene TRBV30, with a weak D call TRBD1 (6 bases). Germline loops: CDR1 GTSNPN, CDR2 SVGIG (reference sequence). CDR3 length equals 12 residues. V dropped 4 bases and J dropped 7 bases, with 12 bases sitting between them. The DNA of the CDR3 is TGTGCCTGGACGGGACATGACAATACGCAGTATTTT. Translation gives CAWTGHDNTQYF.

This chain connects TRBV18 to TRBJ2-5, with D unclear. This CDR3 region has 12 residues. Trimming cost V 4 bases and J 4 bases, with 7 bases left between them. The germline CDR1 and CDR2 sequences are KGHSH and LQKENI. The CDR3 bases are TGTGCCAGCTCACGGGTGGGAGAGACCCAGTACTTC. As protein: CASSRVGETQYF.

The chain combines TRBV7-6 with TRBJ2-1; D is undetermined. This CDR3 has 12 amino acids. The germline V and J ends were trimmed by 5 bases and 10 bases, with 12 bases remaining between them. In germline, CDR1 is SGHVS, CDR2 FNYEAQ. In nucleotides, the CDR3 is TGTGCCAGCAGCCCCCCACAAAGGGAGCAGTTCTTC. Residues: CASSPPQREQFF.

This sequence joins TRBV5-1 and TRBJ1-1, with 12 bases fitting TRBD1. The CDR3 contains 18 residues. Germline loops: CDR1 SGHRS, CDR2 YFSETQ. V dropped 0 bases and J dropped 5; count of bases not matched to a gene: 11. For the CDR3, the DNA is TGCGCCAGCAGCTTGGAGTGGGGACAGGGGGCGCCGGGGACTGAAGCTTTCTTT. Translated, it gives CASSLEWGQGAPGTEAFF.

This clone turned up a few times. Other DNA sequences within the sample encode an identical CDR3. The chain recombines TRBV14 with TRBJ2-5; 9 nucleotides agree with TRBD1. The DNA end lines up better with TRBJ2-7; the J call may be wrong. This CDR3 comprises 15 residues. Germline loops: CDR1 SGHDN, CDR2 FVKESK. In DNA, the CDR3 is TGTGCCAGCAGCCTTGACAGGGGGTCTTCCTACGAGCAGTACTTC. This codes for CASSLDRGSSYEQYF.

J is TRBJ2-1 and V is TRBV30; 10 bases align to TRBD2. The CDR3 is 16 amino acids. CDR1 and CDR2 (germline): GTSNPN, SVGIG (reference sequence). J gave up 9 bases and V 0 bases, and 11 bases lay outside the gene matches. The CDR3 protein is CAWSVLSSGSGGEQFF. For the CDR3, the DNA is TGTGCCTGGAGTGTACTGTCTAGCGGGAGTGGGGGTGAGCAGTTCTTC. Using reference TRBV30 and TRBJ2-1 for the parts outside the CDR3, the full variable domain is SQTIHQWPATLVQPVGSPLSLECTVEGTSNPNLYWYRQAAGRGLQLLFYSVGIGQISSEVPQNLSASRPQDRQFILSSKKLLLSDSGFYLCAWSVLSSGSGGEQFFGPGTRLTVL.

The J gene is TRBJ2-7, the V gene TRBV11-2; D is undetermined. The CDR3 has 15 amino acids. Trimming took 3 bases from V and 5 from J, leaving 17 bases between them. Germline V CDR1 and CDR2: SGHAT, FQNNGV. The CDR3 region is CASSLGLRVADEQYF. The CDR3 DNA sequence: TGTGCCAGCAGCTTGGGCCTTCGGGTCGCGGACGAGCAGTACTTC.

The chain recombines TRBV6-6 with TRBJ1-1; possible D gene TRBD1, 6 bases. V lost 9 bases, J lost 3 bases, and 17 bases lay in between. Germline lookup yields CDR1 MNHNY and CDR2 SVGAGI (reference sequence). This CDR3 has 14 residues. The DNA of the CDR3 is TGTGCCAGTACCTACTTGAGGGGGGACACTGAAGCTTTCTTT. Encoded protein: CASTYLRGDTEAFF.

As for this clone: Other DNA sequences of this sample code for an identical CDR3. The CDR3 spells CASSQTLGQIYEQYF. In nucleotides, the CDR3 is TGCGCCAGCAGCCAAACCCTTGGACAAATCTACGAGCAGTACTTC. The rearrangement joins TRBV4-3 to TRBJ2-7; tentatively, D is TRBD1 (5 bases). Germline CDR1 and CDR2: LGHNA and YSLEER. The CDR3 runs to 15 residues. V was trimmed by 2 bases and J by 3 bases, leaving 14 bases between them.

This clone came up many times. This chain uses TRBV2 with TRBJ2-5; the D call may be TRBD1 or TRBD2 (5 bases each). The CDR3 runs 13 residues. Germline V gives CDR1 SNHLY, CDR2 FYNNEI. V dropped 4 bases and J dropped 4 bases, with 10 bases sitting between them. Here the CDR3 reads CASSVLGRETQYF. Here the CDR3 DNA reads TGTGCCAGCAGTGTGTTGGGACGAGAGACCCAGTACTTC.

The V gene is TRBV7-7, the J gene TRBJ2-7; 7 bases fit TRBD1. Germline CDR1 SSHAT, CDR2 FNYEAQ (reference sequence). The CDR3 length is 13 residues. After removal of 4 bases from V and 7 bases from J, the junction contained 7 bases not matched to a gene. The CDR3 region has the DNA TGTGCCAGCAGCTCCGACAGGGTCGGAGAGCAGTACTTC. This codes for CASSSDRVGEQYF. Together with reference TRBV7-7 and TRBJ2-7, the CDR3 gives the full variable domain: GAGVSQSPRYKVTKRGQDVTLRCDPISSHATLYWYQQALGQGPEFLTYFNYEAQPDKSGLPSDRFSAERPEGSISTLTIQRTEQRDSAMYRCASSSDRVGEQYFGPGTRLTVT.

This clone showed up just a few times. The chain carries TRBV7-6 and TRBJ2-7; TRBD2 matches at 10 bases. CDR1 and CDR2 from the germline V gene are SGHVS and FNYEAQ. The CDR3 extends over 15 amino acids. Germline trimming cut 5 bases from V and 2 bases from J; bases unmatched to any gene: 6. The CDR3 bases are TGTGCCAGCAGCAGAGCGGGAGGGGGTACCTACGAGCAGTACTTC. As protein: CASSRAGGGTYEQYF.

This clone was found a few times. This chain links TRBV13 with TRBJ2-3, with 7 nucleotides matching TRBD2. This CDR3 comprises 19 residues. Germline V gene sequence: CDR1 PRHDT, CDR2 FYEKMQ (reference sequence). The V gene end was trimmed by 1 base and the J gene end by 2 bases; junction bases not matched to a gene: 15. For the CDR3, the DNA is TGTGCCAGCAGCTTAGCTTACCTTTGGACTAGGGAGTTCACAGATACGCAGTATTTT. Amino acids: CASSLAYLWTREFTDTQYF. Complete variable domain (other parts from reference TRBV13 and TRBJ2-3): AAGVIQSPRHLIKEKRETATLKCYPIPRHDTVYWYQQGPGQDPQFLISFYEKMQSDKGSIPDRFSAQQFSDYHSELNMSSLELGDSALYFCASSLAYLWTREFTDTQYFGPGTRLTVL.

J is TRBJ2-3 and V is TRBV18; 8 nucleotides line up with TRBD1. The CDR3 runs 15 residues. Germline loops: CDR1 KGHSH, CDR2 LQKENI. Trimming at V came to 4 bases and at J to 1 base, leaving 4 bases not matched to a gene. DNA of the CDR3: TGTGCCAGCTCACTTGGACAGGGAGGCACAGATACGCAGTATTTT. This codes for CASSLGQGGTDTQYF.

The chain links TRBV12-5 to TRBJ2-1; TRBD2 agrees at 9 bases. CDR3 length: 16 amino acids. Germline CDR1 and CDR2: LGHNT and FRNRAP. V shed 10 bases and J 7 bases; nucleotides not matched to a gene: 17. The CDR3 is CATPRAAGGLGNEQFF. CDR3 coding DNA: TGTGCTACCCCTAGGGCCGCGGGAGGGCTTGGGAATGAGCAGTTCTTC.

The rearrangement joins TRBV28 to TRBJ2-1, with TRBD2 as a possible D gene (6 bases). The germline gives CDR1 MDHEN, CDR2 SYDVKM. V lost 10 bases, J lost 2 bases, and 12 bases lay in between. CDR3 size: 13 residues. The CDR3 nucleotides read TGTGCCATTTTGACTAGAGCCTACAATGAGCAGTTCTTC. It specifies CAILTRAYNEQFF.

This clone showed up just a few times. CDR3 protein: CASSPLRDSNTEAFF. The CDR3 DNA is TGTGCCAGCTCACCACTCCGGGACAGTAACACTGAAGCTTTCTTT. This rearrangement joins TRBV18 to TRBJ1-1; 7 bases agree with TRBD1. The V gene's germline CDR1 is KGHSH and CDR2 LQKENI. The junction had 4 bases not matched to a gene; V was cut back by 1 base and J by 2 bases. CDR3 length: 15 amino acids.

The V call is TRBV5-1, the J call TRBJ1-4; 12 nucleotides align to TRBD1. J was trimmed by 10 bases and V by 6 bases; bases with no gene match: 7. This CDR3 contains 14 residues. Looked up from germline, CDR1 is SGHRS and CDR2 is YFSETQ. CDR3 DNA: TGCGCCAGCAAGGGACAGGGGGCGCGAGGAAAACTGTTTTTT. This codes for CASKGQGARGKLFF.

The V and J genes are TRBV29-1 and TRBJ2-7; D call uncertain. CDR1 SQVTM and CDR2 ANQGSEA come from the germline V gene. This CDR3 has 12 amino acids. V was shortened by 4 bases and J by 3 bases, with 10 bases between the two germline ends. CDR3 sequence: CSVALDGYEQYF. The CDR3 DNA is TGCAGCGTTGCCCTGGACGGCTACGAGCAGTACTTC.